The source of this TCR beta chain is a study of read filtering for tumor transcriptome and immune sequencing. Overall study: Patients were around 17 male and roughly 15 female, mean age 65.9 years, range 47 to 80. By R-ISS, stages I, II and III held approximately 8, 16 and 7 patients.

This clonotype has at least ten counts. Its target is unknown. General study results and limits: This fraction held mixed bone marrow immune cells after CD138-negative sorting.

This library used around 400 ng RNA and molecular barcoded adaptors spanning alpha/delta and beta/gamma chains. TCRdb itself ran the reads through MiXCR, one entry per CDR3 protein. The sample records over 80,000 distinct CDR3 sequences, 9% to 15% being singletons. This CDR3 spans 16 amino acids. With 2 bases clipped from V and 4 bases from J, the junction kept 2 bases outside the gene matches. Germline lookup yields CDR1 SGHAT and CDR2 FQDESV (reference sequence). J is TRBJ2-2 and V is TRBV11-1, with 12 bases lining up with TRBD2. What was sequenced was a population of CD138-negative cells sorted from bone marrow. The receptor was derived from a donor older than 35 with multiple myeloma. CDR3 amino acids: CASSLSTSGSTGELFF. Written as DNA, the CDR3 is TGTGCCAGCAGCTTATCGACTAGCGGGAGCACCGGGGAGCTGTTTTTT.